The 16 T cell receptor beta chains given below trace back to one sample, sequenced in a study of CD8 T cells in ankylosing spondylitis. TCRdb independently ran MiXCR on the 5' RACE reads; one entry per CDR3 protein. Of about 42,000 distinct CDR3 sequences in the sample, 2.7% were seen once. Sequencing was performed on blood, either unsorted or a sorted T cell fraction (not recorded which). These receptors all stem from a male donor with ankylosing spondylitis or in good health (not recorded which).

This clonotype was counted at least ten times. The rearrangement links TRBV9 to TRBJ2-7, with a possible D match to TRBD2 (6 bases). The CDR3 is 14 residues long. In germline, CDR1 is SGDLS, CDR2 YYNGEE. Trimming pared 4 bases from V and 2 bases from J, leaving 13 bases between. The CDR3 sequence: CASSPAGNTYEQYF. CDR3 nucleotides: TGTGCCAGCAGCCCCGCGGGGAACACCTACGAGCAGTACTTC.

This clonotype was seen ten or more times. The chain employs TRBV9 and TRBJ1-4; D gene unclear. The germline V gene encodes CDR1 SGDLS and CDR2 YYNGEE. This CDR3 contains 15 residues. The V end lost 4 bases, the J end lost 3 bases, and 13 bases lay between the germline ends. In nucleotides, the CDR3 is TGTGCCAGCAGCCGTGAAGGGAGGCCTAATGAAAAACTGTTTTTT. Protein product: CASSREGRPNEKLFF.

Many counts were recorded for this clonotype. The chain employs TRBV9 and TRBJ2-7; 16 bases map to TRBD2. With 6 bases clipped from V and 4 bases from J, the junction kept 10 bases outside the gene matches. CDR1 and CDR2 (germline): SGDLS, YYNGEE. The CDR3 has 17 residues. The CDR3 region has the DNA TGTGCCAGCACCCCGGGACTAGCGGGAGGGCCGACTTACGAGCAGTACTTC. It yields the protein CASTPGLAGGPTYEQYF.

The table lists this clonotype with many counts. This chain connects TRBV9 to TRBJ1-4, with TRBD1 matching over 7 bases. Germline CDR1 SGDLS, CDR2 YYNGEE. The CDR3 length is 14 residues. The J segment lost 8 bases and the V segment lost 3 bases, leaving 7 bases of the junction unmatched. DNA of the CDR3: TGTGCCAGCAGCGGACAGGGTGGTTTCGAAAAACTGTTTTTT. This translates into CASSGQGGFEKLFF.

This clonotype came up many times. The chain employs TRBV9 and TRBJ1-1, with D possibly TRBD1 on 5 matching bases. Germline values: CDR1 SGDLS, CDR2 YYNGEE. The CDR3 consists of 15 residues. Trimming pared 0 bases from V and 1 base from J, leaving 10 bases between. The CDR3 region has the DNA TGTGCCAGCAGCGTAGTGGCAGGGAGGAACACTGAAGCTTTCTTT. Protein: CASSVVAGRNTEAFF.

At least ten counts were recorded for this clonotype. This sequence joins TRBV9 and TRBJ2-7; weak D call: TRBD2 (6 bases). Trimming removed 0 bases at V and 5 bases at J, with 6 bases between. The CDR3 totals 12 residues. The germline V gene encodes CDR1 SGDLS and CDR2 YYNGEE. In DNA form, the CDR3 reads TGTGCCAGCAGCGTAGGACTAGACGAGCAGTACTTC. As protein: CASSVGLDEQYF.

This clonotype was detected only a few times. The chain combines TRBV9 with TRBJ2-5; D remains unclear. There are 14 residues in the CDR3. The V end lost 0 bases, the J end lost 3 bases, and 9 bases lay between the germline ends. Germline V gene sequence: CDR1 SGDLS, CDR2 YYNGEE. The chain's CDR3 is CASSVGGIEETQYF. The CDR3 region has the DNA TGTGCCAGCAGCGTAGGAGGAATAGAAGAGACCCAGTACTTC.

This clonotype was picked up many times. V and J are TRBV9 and TRBJ2-7, with no clear D. V was shortened by 1 base and J by 7 bases, with 15 bases between the two germline ends. This CDR3 is built from 14 residues. The germline V gene has CDR1 SGDLS and CDR2 YYNGEE. The CDR3 here is CASSVTAGVREQYF. In nucleotides, the CDR3 is TGTGCCAGCAGCGTAACGGCAGGTGTGAGGGAGCAGTACTTC. The variable domain in full, with the rest retrieved from reference TRBV9 and TRBJ2-7, is DSGVTQTPKHLITATGQRVTLRCSPRSGDLSVYWYQQSLDQGLQFLIQYYNGEERAKGNILERFSAQQFPDLHSELNLSSLELGDSALYFCASSVTAGVREQYFGPGTRLTVT.

This clonotype was seen at least ten times. This chain links TRBV9 with TRBJ2-7; tentatively, D is TRBD1 or TRBD2 (6 bases each). Trimming pared 0 bases from V and 7 bases from J, leaving 17 bases between. CDR3 length equals 15 residues. The V gene's germline CDR1 is SGDLS and CDR2 YYNGEE. CDR3 in amino acids: CASSVGQEGGREQYF. DNA of the CDR3: TGTGCCAGCAGCGTAGGGCAGGAGGGGGGCCGAGAGCAGTACTTC.

This clonotype was seen ten or more times. The rearrangement uses TRBV9 and TRBJ1-3, with 8 nucleotides matching TRBD1. The CDR3 runs to 16 residues. The ends lost 1 base at V and 3 bases at J; junction bases unmatched: 6. The V gene's germline CDR1 is SGDLS and CDR2 YYNGEE. CDR3 sequence: CASSVKTGVIGNTIYF. The CDR3 DNA reads TGTGCCAGCAGCGTAAAGACAGGGGTGATTGGAAACACCATATATTTT.

For this clonotype: A much larger clone lies a single base off, so this may be a read error. This sequence joins TRBV9 and TRBJ2-1; TRBD2 matches 12 bases. In germline, CDR1 is SGDLS, CDR2 YYNGEE. The CDR3 runs to 15 residues. Losses at the gene ends were 4 bases for V and 9 bases for J; bases not matched to a gene: 8. CDR3 protein: CASSQTSGRFGEQFF. The DNA for the CDR3 is TGTGCCAGCAGCCAAACTAGCGGGAGGTTCGGTGAGCAGTTCTTC. Based on the CDR3 plus reference TRBV9 and TRBJ2-1, the full variable domain is DSGVTQTPKHLITATGQRVTLRCSPRSGDLSVYWYQQSLDQGLQFLIQYYNGEERAKGNILERFSAQQFPDLHSELNLSSLELGDSALYFCASSQTSGRFGEQFFGPGTRLTVL.

This clonotype was detected ten times or more. The CDR3 is CASSVGGVAGGSYEQYF. CDR3 sequence (DNA): TGTGCCAGCAGCGTAGGTGGAGTAGCGGGAGGTTCCTACGAGCAGTACTTC. J is TRBJ2-7 and V is TRBV9; 10 bases align to TRBD2. Germline loops: CDR1 SGDLS, CDR2 YYNGEE. J was trimmed by 1 base and V by 0 bases; bases with no gene match: 7. This CDR3 has 17 amino acids.

The table lists this clonotype with many counts. The V gene is TRBV9, the J gene TRBJ1-1; D perhaps matches TRBD1 (5 bases). Between the trimmed V and J ends, which lost 0 bases and 4 bases, there was a span of 16 bases. Germline CDR1 SGDLS, CDR2 YYNGEE. This CDR3 spans 16 amino acids. For the CDR3, the DNA is TGTGCCAGCAGCGTAGCTGGGGGTCAATTCGGCACTGAAGCTTTCTTT. It codes for CASSVAGGQFGTEAFF.

Many counts were recorded for this clonotype. This sequence joins TRBV9 and TRBJ1-2; the D is unclear. This CDR3 is 12 amino acids long. Germline CDR1 is SGDLS and CDR2 is YYNGEE. V was cut by 4 bases and J by 8 bases, with 12 bases left in between. The CDR3 sequence: CASSPGLGGYTF. CDR3 DNA sequence: TGTGCCAGCAGCCCAGGACTCGGCGGCTACACCTTC.

This chain joins TRBV9 and TRBJ2-5; 10 bases map to TRBD2. CDR3 length: 17 residues. Germline V lookup: CDR1 SGDLS, CDR2 YYNGEE. The ends lost 0 bases at V and 5 bases at J; junction bases unmatched: 10. The CDR3 coding sequence is TGTGCCAGCAGCGTAGGTATCAGCGGGAGGGCCGGTGAGACCCAGTACTTC. This gives the protein CASSVGISGRAGETQYF.

This clonotype has a count of ten or more. This chain connects TRBV9 to TRBJ2-5; D not resolved. The CDR3 runs 14 residues. Deletions cut 0 bases from V and 1 base from J, with 7 bases between. Germline V gene lookup returns CDR1 SGDLS and CDR2 YYNGEE. The chain's CDR3 is CASSVGRTQETQYF. The CDR3 DNA reads as TGTGCCAGCAGCGTAGGCCGGACCCAAGAGACCCAGTACTTC.